Listed below are T cell receptor beta chains from one sample, sequenced in a study of blood T cell repertoires in COVID-19. Measured with immunoSEQ multiplex PCR; TCRdb has only the in-frame clones, and not every one. The sample lists over 130,000 clones, about 79% occurring once. Sequenced: PBMCs or T cells enriched from blood (not recorded which). These TCRs come from a woman between 50 and 59 years old who had recovered from COVID-19. Both conserved end residues are part of each CDR3. The order of the fields is J gene, D gene, V gene, clone size, CDR3 protein, CDR3 DNA. D genes are given only for firm matches. Only some rows state a clone size, as once, few, many or a class for expanded clones.

J gene: TRBJ1-1
D gene: .
V gene: TRBV9
clone size: once
CDR3 protein: CASSTSVQAKGTEAFF
CDR3 DNA: TGTGCCAGCAGCACGTCAGTACAGGCCAAGGGGACTGAAGCTTTCTTT

J gene: TRBJ2-3
D gene: .
V gene: TRBV9
clone size: .
CDR3 protein: CASSTSAGPTDTQYF
CDR3 DNA: TGTGCCAGCAGCACCTCGGCGGGGCCCACAGATACGCAGTATTTT

J gene: TRBJ1-5
D gene: .
V gene: TRBV5-5
clone size: .
CDR3 protein: CASSSTQGGQPQHF
CDR3 DNA: TGTGCCAGCAGCTCAACACAGGGTGGTCAGCCCCAGCATTTT

J gene: TRBJ2-1
D gene: .
V gene: TRBV7-9
clone size: .
CDR3 protein: CASSLAILPQEQFF
CDR3 DNA: TGTGCCAGCAGCTTAGCGATCCTACCCCAAGAGCAGTTCTTC

J gene: TRBJ1-1
D gene: .
V gene: TRBV18
clone size: few
CDR3 protein: CASSSTGNTEAFF
CDR3 DNA: TGTGCCAGCTCATCGACAGGGAACACTGAAGCTTTCTTT

J gene: TRBJ2-5
D gene: TRBD2
V gene: TRBV9
clone size: .
CDR3 protein: CASSVRDYPGETQYF
CDR3 DNA: TGTGCCAGCAGCGTCCGGGACTACCCTGGGGAGACCCAGTACTTC

J gene: TRBJ1-6
D gene: .
V gene: TRBV10-2
clone size: .
CDR3 protein: CASSGIEDSPLHF
CDR3 DNA: TGCGCCAGCAGTGGAATCGAGGATTCACCCCTCCACTTT

J gene: TRBJ2-2
D gene: .
V gene: TRBV7-9
clone size: .
CDR3 protein: CASSLEGRTGELFF
CDR3 DNA: TGTGCCAGCAGCTTAGAGGGGCGAACCGGGGAGCTGTTTTTT

J gene: TRBJ2-3
D gene: .
V gene: TRBV3-1/TRBV3-2
clone size: .
CDR3 protein: CASSRTTDTQYF
CDR3 DNA: TGTGCCAGCAGCCGCACTACAGATACGCAGTATTTT

J gene: TRBJ1-2
D gene: .
V gene: TRBV6-5
clone size: .
CDR3 protein: CASTQRGFNYGYTF
CDR3 DNA: TGTGCCAGCACCCAACGGGGATTTAACTATGGCTACACCTTC

J gene: TRBJ1-2
D gene: .
V gene: TRBV3-1/TRBV3-2
clone size: .
CDR3 protein: CASSQDPSNYGYTF
CDR3 DNA: TGTGCCAGCAGCCAAGATCCGTCTAACTATGGCTACACCTTC

J gene: TRBJ2-7
D gene: TRBD2
V gene: TRBV2
clone size: .
CDR3 protein: CASSEGAGDYEQYF
CDR3 DNA: TGTGCCAGCAGTGAAGGAGCGGGGGACTACGAGCAGTACTTC

J gene: TRBJ2-5
D gene: .
V gene: TRBV10-2
clone size: .
CDR3 protein: CASSGGGVQETQYF
CDR3 DNA: TGCGCCAGCAGTGGGGGCGGGGTGCAAGAGACCCAGTACTTC

J gene: TRBJ2-1
D gene: TRBD2
V gene: TRBV6-5
clone size: .
CDR3 protein: CASRGGYNEQFF
CDR3 DNA: TGTGCCAGCCGGGGGGGGTACAATGAGCAGTTCTTC

J gene: TRBJ1-2
D gene: .
V gene: TRBV4-1
clone size: .
CDR3 protein: CASSQSGGDGYTF
CDR3 DNA: TGCGCCAGCAGCCAATCGGGAGGGGACGGCTACACCTTC

J gene: TRBJ1-6
D gene: TRBD1
V gene: TRBV6-9
clone size: once
CDR3 protein: CASKVGQASSYNSPLHF
CDR3 DNA: TGTGCCAGCAAGGTGGGACAGGCGAGCTCCTATAATTCACCCCTCCACTTT

J gene: TRBJ2-7
D gene: .
V gene: TRBV7-3
clone size: .
CDR3 protein: CASSSHSYEQYF
CDR3 DNA: TGTGCCAGCAGCTCCCACTCCTACGAGCAGTACTTC